Sequencing of this T cell receptor (beta chain) was carried out in a study of vaccination effects on CD4 cells after COVID-19. The V segment lost 5 bases and the J segment 0 bases; nucleotides outside the gene matches: 9. Germline values: CDR1 LGHDT, CDR2 YNNKEL (reference sequence). This CDR3 is 17 amino acids long. Points on this clone: The antigen is not known.

Researchers isolated CD4+ T cells once approximately ten days of culture had elapsed. Sequenced by immunoSEQ multiplex PCR; TCRdb stores in-frame clones only, minus some. The table shows about 30,000 clones, with about 62% occurring only once. The chain carries TRBV3-1 (or the pseudogene TRBV3-2) and TRBJ2-4, with 8 bases identical to TRBD2. Material: CD4+ T cells from PBMCs cultured without peptide, obtained before COVID-19 vaccination. The source is a human donor who received a COVID-19 vaccine. For the CDR3, the DNA is TGTGCCAGCAGCGCGACTAGCGCATATCTAGCCAAAAACATTCAGTACTTC. Amino acids: CASSATSAYLAKNIQYF.